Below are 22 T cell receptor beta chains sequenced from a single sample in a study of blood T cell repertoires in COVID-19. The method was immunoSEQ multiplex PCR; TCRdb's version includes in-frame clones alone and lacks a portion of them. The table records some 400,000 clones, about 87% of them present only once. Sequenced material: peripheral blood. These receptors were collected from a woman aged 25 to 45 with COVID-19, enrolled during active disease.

The CDR3 region is CASSVPSSGGRYEQYF. In DNA form, the CDR3 reads TGTGCCAGCAGTGTTCCTTCGTCAGGGGGCAGGTACGAGCAGTACTTC. This chain links TRBV2 with TRBJ2-7; 8 bases line up with TRBD1. This CDR3 spans 16 amino acids. From germline, CDR1 is SNHLY and CDR2 FYNNEI. The V and J ends lost 4 bases and 4 bases, in that order; junction bases with no gene match: 12.

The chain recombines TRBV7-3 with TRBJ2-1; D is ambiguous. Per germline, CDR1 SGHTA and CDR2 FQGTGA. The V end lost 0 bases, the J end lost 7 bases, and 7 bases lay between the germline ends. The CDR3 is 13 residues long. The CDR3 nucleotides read TGTGCCAGCAGCTTAACCCTCGGGAATGAGCAGTTCTTC. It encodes CASSLTLGNEQFF.

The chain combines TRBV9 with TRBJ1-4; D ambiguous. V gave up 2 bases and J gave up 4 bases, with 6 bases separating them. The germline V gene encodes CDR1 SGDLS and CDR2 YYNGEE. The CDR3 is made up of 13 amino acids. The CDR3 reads CASSVGLNEKLFF. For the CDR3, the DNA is TGTGCCAGCAGCGTGGGCCTTAATGAAAAACTGTTTTTT.

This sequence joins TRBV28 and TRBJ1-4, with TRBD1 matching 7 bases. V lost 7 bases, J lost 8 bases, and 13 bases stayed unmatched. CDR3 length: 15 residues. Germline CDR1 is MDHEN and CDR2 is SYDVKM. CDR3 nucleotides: TGTGCCAGCACTCTGCATCGGACAGGTTTGGAAAAACTGTTTTTT. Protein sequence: CASTLHRTGLEKLFF.

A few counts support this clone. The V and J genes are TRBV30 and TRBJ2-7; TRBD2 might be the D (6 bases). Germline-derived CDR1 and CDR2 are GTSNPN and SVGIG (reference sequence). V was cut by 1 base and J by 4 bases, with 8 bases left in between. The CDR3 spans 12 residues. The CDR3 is CAWSGDLYEQYF. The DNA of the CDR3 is TGTGCCTGGAGTGGGGACTTGTACGAGCAGTACTTC.

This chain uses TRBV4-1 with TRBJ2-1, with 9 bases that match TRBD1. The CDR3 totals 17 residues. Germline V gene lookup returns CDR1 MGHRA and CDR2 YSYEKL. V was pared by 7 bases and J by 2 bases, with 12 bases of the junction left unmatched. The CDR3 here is CASTLRGDRATYNEQFF. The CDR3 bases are TGCGCCAGCACCCTCCGAGGGGACAGGGCAACCTACAATGAGCAGTTCTTC.

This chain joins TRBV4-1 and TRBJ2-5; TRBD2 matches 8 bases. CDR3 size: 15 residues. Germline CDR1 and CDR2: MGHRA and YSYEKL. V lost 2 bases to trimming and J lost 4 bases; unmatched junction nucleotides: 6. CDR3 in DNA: TGCGCCAGCAGCCAATGGGCGGGAGGAGGAGAGACCCAGTACTTC. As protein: CASSQWAGGGETQYF.

The DNA of the CDR3 is TGTGCCATACAAACAGCTAGCGGTAACACAGATACGCAGTATTTT. Translation: CAIQTASGNTDTQYF. The rearrangement joins TRBV28 to TRBJ2-3, with 7 bases that match TRBD2. Germline V CDR1 and CDR2: MDHEN, SYDVKM. This CDR3 contains 15 residues. J was trimmed by 2 bases and V by 10 bases; bases with no gene match: 12.

The CDR3, as DNA: TGCGCCAGCAGCTTGGCCCTAATGGCGGGAGGGACAGATACGCAGTATTTT. Protein: CASSLALMAGGTDTQYF. This chain joins TRBV5-1 and TRBJ2-3; TRBD2 matches at 9 bases. Per germline, CDR1 SGHRS and CDR2 YFSETQ. Trimming took 0 bases from V and 3 from J; bases not matched to a gene: 8. The CDR3 is made up of 17 amino acids.

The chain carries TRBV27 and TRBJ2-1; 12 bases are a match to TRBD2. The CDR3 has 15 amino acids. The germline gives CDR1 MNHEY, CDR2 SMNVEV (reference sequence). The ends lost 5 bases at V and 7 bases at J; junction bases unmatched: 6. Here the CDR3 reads CASSIRLAGVNEQFF. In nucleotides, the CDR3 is TGTGCCAGCAGTATCCGACTAGCGGGGGTTAATGAGCAGTTCTTC.

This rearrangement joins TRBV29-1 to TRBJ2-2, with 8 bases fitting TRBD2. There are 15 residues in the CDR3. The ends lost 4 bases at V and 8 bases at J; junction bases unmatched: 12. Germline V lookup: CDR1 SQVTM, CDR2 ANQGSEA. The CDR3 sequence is CSVGGAGVNAGELFF. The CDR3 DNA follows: TGCAGCGTTGGAGGAGCGGGAGTGAATGCTGGGGAGCTGTTTTTT.

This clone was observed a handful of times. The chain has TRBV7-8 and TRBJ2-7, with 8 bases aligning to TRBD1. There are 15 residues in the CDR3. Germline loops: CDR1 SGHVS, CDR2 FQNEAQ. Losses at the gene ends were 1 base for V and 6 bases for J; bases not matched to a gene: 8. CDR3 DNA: TGTGCCAGCAGCTTAGGGTCGTCAGGGGGCCCCGAGCAGTACTTC. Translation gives CASSLGSSGGPEQYF.

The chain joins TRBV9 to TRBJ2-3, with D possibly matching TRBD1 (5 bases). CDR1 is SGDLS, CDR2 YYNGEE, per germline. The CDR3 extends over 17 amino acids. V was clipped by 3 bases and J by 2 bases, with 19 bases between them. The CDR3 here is CASSAPGPAPDTDTQYF. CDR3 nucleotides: TGTGCCAGCAGCGCCCCAGGGCCGGCCCCAGACACAGATACGCAGTATTTT.

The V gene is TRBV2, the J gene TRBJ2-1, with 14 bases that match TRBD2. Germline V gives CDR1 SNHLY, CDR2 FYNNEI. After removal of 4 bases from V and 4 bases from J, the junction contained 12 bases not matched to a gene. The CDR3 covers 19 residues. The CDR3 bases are TGTGCCAGCAGTGGATCAGGACTAGCGGGAGGAGGTGTTTACAATGAGCAGTTCTTC. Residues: CASSGSGLAGGGVYNEQFF.

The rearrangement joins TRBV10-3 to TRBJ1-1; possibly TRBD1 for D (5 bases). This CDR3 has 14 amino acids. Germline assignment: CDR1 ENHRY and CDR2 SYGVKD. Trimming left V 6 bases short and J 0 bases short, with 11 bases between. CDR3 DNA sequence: TGTGCCATCAGCAGGGAGGGTGTGAACACTGAAGCTTTCTTT. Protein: CAISREGVNTEAFF.

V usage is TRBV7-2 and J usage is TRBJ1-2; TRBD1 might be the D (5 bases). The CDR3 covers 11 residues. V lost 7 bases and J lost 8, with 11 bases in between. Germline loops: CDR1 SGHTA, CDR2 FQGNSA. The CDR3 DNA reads TGTGCCAGCACCTTTGGGGGGGGCTACACCTTC. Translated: CASTFGGGYTF.

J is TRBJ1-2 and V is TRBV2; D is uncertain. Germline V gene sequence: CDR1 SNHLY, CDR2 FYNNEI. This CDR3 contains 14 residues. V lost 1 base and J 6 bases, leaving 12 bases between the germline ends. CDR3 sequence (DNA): TGTGCCAGCAGTGAAGACAGAAATCCTCATGGCTACACCTTC. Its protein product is CASSEDRNPHGYTF.

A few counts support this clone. The CDR3 spells CATSDLHDEGTETQYF. In DNA, the CDR3 is TGTGCCACCAGTGATTTGCATGATGAGGGTACAGAGACCCAGTACTTC. The rearrangement uses TRBV24-1 and TRBJ2-5; perhaps TRBD2 as D (5 bases). CDR3 length: 16 residues. Per the germline V gene, CDR1 is KGHDR and CDR2 is SFDVKD. The V and J ends lost 0 bases and 4 bases respectively, with 14 bases between them.

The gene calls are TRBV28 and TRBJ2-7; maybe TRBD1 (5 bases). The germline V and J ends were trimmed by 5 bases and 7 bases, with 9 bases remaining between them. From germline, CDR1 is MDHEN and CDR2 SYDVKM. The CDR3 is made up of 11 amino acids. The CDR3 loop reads CASSRQKEQYF. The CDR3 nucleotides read TGTGCCAGCAGTCGACAGAAAGAGCAGTACTTC.

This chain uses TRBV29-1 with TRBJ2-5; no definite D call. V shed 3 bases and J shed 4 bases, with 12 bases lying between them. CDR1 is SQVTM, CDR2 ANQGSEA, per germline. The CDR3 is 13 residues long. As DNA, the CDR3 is TGCAGCGTTGACCCCGGGTCGGCAGAGACCCAGTACTTC. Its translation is CSVDPGSAETQYF.

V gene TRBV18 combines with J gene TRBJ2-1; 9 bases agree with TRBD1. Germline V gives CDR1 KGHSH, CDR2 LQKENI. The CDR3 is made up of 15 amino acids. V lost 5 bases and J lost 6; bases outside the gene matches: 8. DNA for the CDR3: TGTGCCAGCTCAAAGGACAGGGGACCCCTCAATGAGCAGTTCTTC. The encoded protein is CASSKDRGPLNEQFF.

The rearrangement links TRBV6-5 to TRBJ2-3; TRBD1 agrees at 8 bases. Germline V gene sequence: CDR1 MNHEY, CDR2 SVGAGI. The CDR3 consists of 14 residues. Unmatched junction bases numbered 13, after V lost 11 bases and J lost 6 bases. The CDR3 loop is CAGQGPVRGDTQYF. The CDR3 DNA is TGTGCCGGACAGGGCCCAGTTAGGGGCGATACGCAGTATTTT.